In its sample, the clone carrying this T cell receptor (beta chain) was seen many times. What it binds is not known. This sample was included in a study of T-cell reconstitution after alpha-beta-depleted transplantation in children. Regarding the study as a whole: Approximately two months post-transplant, alpha-beta T cells reportedly originated from several hundred expanded graft clones.

TCRbeta library preparation incorporated unique molecular identifiers. From the PCR reads, TCRdb called clonotypes with MiXCR, one entry per CDR3 protein. The table lists 700,000 or so distinct CDR3 sequences, 13% of them singletons, with roughly 0.77% in the top ten. This CDR3 region has 17 residues. Trimming removed 4 bases from V and 4 bases from J; junction bases left unmatched: 15. Per germline, CDR1 SGHDT and CDR2 YYEEEE. The sequencing used PBMCs, collected before TCRalphabeta/CD19-depleted stem cell transplant. The chain has TRBV5-6 and TRBJ1-1, with 8 nucleotides matching TRBD1. The source is a girl aged 2-10 years with congenital amegakaryocytic thrombocytopenia, due to receive a stem cell transplant. CDR3 amino acids: CASSRSAGGSWFTEAFF. The CDR3 coding sequence is TGTGCCAGCAGCCGTTCCGCAGGGGGCAGTTGGTTCACTGAAGCTTTCTTT.